This entry concerns a single T cell receptor (beta chain). The CDR3 has 14 amino acids. Germline values: CDR1 SEHNR, CDR2 FQNEAQ (reference sequence). The junction had 5 bases not matched to a gene; V was cut back by 7 bases and J by 1 base. This record comes from a study of blood T cell repertoires in COVID-19. The method was immunoSEQ multiplex PCR; TCRdb's version includes in-frame clones alone and lacks a portion of them. The sample records about 140,000 clones, roughly four fifths being singletons. The source of this sequence is a woman between 18 and 30 years old who had been exposed to COVID-19. The rearrangement uses TRBV7-9 and TRBJ1-1; 8 bases match TRBD1. Sequences were obtained from PBMCs or T cells enriched from blood (not recorded which). CDR3 in amino acids: CASTLTGANTEAFF. Written as DNA, the CDR3 is TGTGCCAGCACCTTGACAGGGGCGAACACTGAAGCTTTCTTT.